This paragraph covers one T cell receptor (beta chain) sequence. The target antigen is unknown. The data derive from a study of cytomegalovirus exposure and HLA in healthy donors. Notes on the study in general: 164 TCR beta chains were listed as cytomegalovirus-associated.

Both 60 Vbeta primers and 13 Jbeta primers went into the PCR. Repertoires were generated with immunoSEQ multiplex PCR, while TCRdb's copy carries only in-frame clones and drops some. The data show 65,000 to 85,000 clones, over 65% seen once. This CDR3 spans 16 amino acids. The V segment lost 0 bases and the J segment 5 bases; nucleotides outside the gene matches: 7. Germline V gene data show CDR1 as SGHRS and CDR2 as YFSETQ. J is TRBJ2-2 and V is TRBV5-1; 7 bases align to TRBD2. The sequenced material came from PBMCs. The receptor's source is a man aged 50 to 59 in good health and CMV-seropositive. In DNA, the CDR3 is TGCGCCAGCAGCTTGGATGAAAGGGGAGGGACCGGGGAGCTGTTTTTT. Protein product: CASSLDERGGTGELFF.